The 14 T cell receptor beta chains listed next were all sequenced from one sample in a study of cytomegalovirus exposure and HLA in healthy donors. The PCR had 60 Vbeta and 13 Jbeta primers. The table came from immunoSEQ multiplex PCR; TCRdb's copy has only in-frame clones and leaves some out. The table includes over 110,000 clones, 79% detected once. Input material: PBMCs. The receptors stem from a female donor in good health and CMV-seronegative.

The V gene is TRBV29-1, the J gene TRBJ2-3, with 12 bases aligning to TRBD2. V shed 4 bases, J shed 0 bases, and the junction held 2 bases outside the gene matches. Germline-derived CDR1 and CDR2 are SQVTM and ANQGSEA. The CDR3 runs 15 residues. The chain's CDR3 is CSVVGLAGSTDTQYF. Written as DNA, the CDR3 is TGCAGCGTTGTTGGACTAGCGGGAAGCACAGATACGCAGTATTTT.

This sequence joins TRBV30 and TRBJ1-3; no clear D. CDR1 GTSNPN and CDR2 SVGIG come from the germline V gene (reference sequence). Trimming took 3 bases from V and 0 from J, leaving 9 bases between them. The CDR3 consists of 14 residues. The CDR3 is CAWRTKSSGNTIYF. The CDR3 bases are TGTGCCTGGAGAACCAAGAGCTCTGGAAACACCATATATTTT.

This clone was seen only once. This chain connects TRBV2 to TRBJ1-2, with a tentative D call TRBD1 (6 bases). V dropped 0 bases and J dropped 5 bases, with 16 bases sitting between them. Germline V gene data show CDR1 as SNHLY and CDR2 as FYNNEI. The CDR3 is made up of 16 amino acids. CDR3 loop: CASSEALRGGTYGYTF. The CDR3 coding sequence is TGTGCCAGCAGTGAAGCGCTTCGGGGGGGGACATATGGCTACACCTTC.

This chain links TRBV29-1 with TRBJ1-1, with a possible D match to TRBD1 (5 bases). Trimming removed 1 base at V and 4 bases at J, with 25 bases between. CDR3 length equals 18 residues. Germline-derived CDR1 and CDR2 are SQVTM and ANQGSEA. CDR3 amino acids: CSVEGRGRMPIRGTEAFF. The DNA for the CDR3 is TGCAGCGTTGAAGGCCGCGGCAGAATGCCTATTAGGGGCACTGAAGCTTTCTTT. Variable domain in full (rest from reference TRBV29-1 and TRBJ1-1): SAVISQKPSRDICQRGTSLTIQCQVDSQVTMMFWYRQQPGQSLTLIATANQGSEATYESGFVIDKFPISRPNLTFSTLTVSNMSPEDSSIYLCSVEGRGRMPIRGTEAFFGQGTRLTVV.

V gene TRBV7-2 combines with J gene TRBJ2-1; 7 bases agree with TRBD1. The CDR3 sequence is 16 residues long. Unmatched junction bases numbered 14, after V lost 5 bases and J lost 7 bases. In germline, CDR1 is SGHTA, CDR2 FQGNSA. CDR3 nucleotide sequence: TGTGCCAGCAGCGGGGGACAGTGGCCCTTGGGGAATGAGCAGTTCTTC. This translates into CASSGGQWPLGNEQFF. Supplemented by reference TRBV7-2 and TRBJ2-1, the full variable domain reads GAGVSQSPSNKVTEKGKDVELRCDPISGHTALYWYRQSLGQGLEFLIYFQGNSAPDKSGLPSDRFSAERTGGSVSTLTIQRTQQEDSAVYLCASSGGQWPLGNEQFFGPGTRLTVL.

The V gene is TRBV9, the J gene TRBJ2-1; TRBD2 aligns across 8 bases. CDR1 SGDLS and CDR2 YYNGEE come from the germline V gene. The CDR3 runs to 15 residues. With 0 bases clipped from V and 5 bases from J, the junction kept 4 bases outside the gene matches. The CDR3 DNA reads as TGTGCCAGCAGCGTAGGTGGGACTAGAAACAATGAGCAGTTCTTC. Translation: CASSVGGTRNNEQFF.

The chain employs TRBV27 and TRBJ1-5, with 8 bases fitting TRBD1. The CDR3 consists of 15 residues. After removal of 5 bases from V and 1 base from J, the junction contained 4 bases not matched to a gene. Germline V gene sequence: CDR1 MNHEY, CDR2 SMNVEV (reference sequence). CDR3: CASSLRTGSNQPQHF. In nucleotides, the CDR3 is TGTGCCAGCAGTCTCCGGACAGGGAGCAATCAGCCCCAGCATTTT.

V usage is TRBV7-8 and J usage is TRBJ1-6, with TRBD1 identical over 10 bases. With V trimmed by 3 bases and J by 8 bases, 4 bases remained unmatched. This CDR3 is 15 amino acids long. Looked up from germline, CDR1 is SGHVS and CDR2 is FQNEAQ. The CDR3 DNA sequence: TGTGCCAGCAGCTTCCGGGACAGGGGCGATTCACCCCTCCACTTT. Amino acids: CASSFRDRGDSPLHF.

The chain joins TRBV10-3 to TRBJ1-5; TRBD1 agrees at 9 bases. CDR1 ENHRY and CDR2 SYGVKD come from the germline V gene. The J segment lost 7 bases and the V segment lost 0 bases, leaving 4 bases of the junction unmatched. The CDR3 loop spans 15 amino acids. In DNA, the CDR3 is TGTGCCATCAGTGAGTCCGGGACAGGGAGCCAGCCCCAGCATTTT. Translation gives CAISESGTGSQPQHF.

This chain uses TRBV7-9 with TRBJ2-3; a possible D gene is TRBD1 (7 bases). The CDR3 is 14 amino acids. Germline V lookup: CDR1 SEHNR, CDR2 FQNEAQ (reference sequence). Trimming shortened V by 4 bases and J by 3 bases, and 11 bases separated the two germline ends. CDR3: CASSYRGGTDTQYF. The DNA for the CDR3 is TGTGCCAGCAGCTACAGGGGAGGAACAGATACGCAGTATTTT. Complete variable domain (other parts from reference TRBV7-9 and TRBJ2-3): DTGVSQNPRHKITKRGQNVTFRCDPISEHNRLYWYRQTLGQGPEFLTYFQNEAQLEKSRLLSDRFSAERPKGSFSTLEIQRTEQGDSAMYLCASSYRGGTDTQYFGPGTRLTVL.

The chain carries TRBV2 and TRBJ2-1; 9 nucleotides agree with TRBD2. J gave up 4 bases and V 0 bases, and 1 base lay outside the gene matches. The germline V gene has CDR1 SNHLY and CDR2 FYNNEI. The length of the CDR3 is 15 residues. CDR3 sequence: CASSEATSGYNEQFF. The CDR3 nucleotides read TGTGCCAGCAGTGAAGCGACTAGCGGATACAATGAGCAGTTCTTC. The full variable domain, completed using reference TRBV2 and TRBJ2-1, is EPEVTQTPSHQVTQMGQEVILRCVPISNHLYFYWYRQILGQKVEFLVSFYNNEISEKSEIFDDQFSVERPDGSNFTLKIRSTKLEDSAMYFCASSEATSGYNEQFFGPGTRLTVL.

This clone occurred a few times. V usage is TRBV2 and J usage is TRBJ2-7, with 11 positions matching TRBD2. CDR3 length: 15 amino acids. Germline trimming cut 6 bases from V and 0 bases from J; bases unmatched to any gene: 4. The germline CDR1 and CDR2 sequences are SNHLY and FYNNEI. The CDR3 nucleotides are TGTGCCAGCAGAGGACTAGCGGGTCCCTCCTACGAGCAGTACTTC. Translation gives CASRGLAGPSYEQYF.

The V call is TRBV7-2, the J call TRBJ2-2, with TRBD2 matching 7 bases. Germline CDR1 is SGHTA and CDR2 is FQGNSA. The ends lost 10 bases at V and 2 bases at J; junction bases unmatched: 7. The CDR3 is 14 residues long. CDR3 amino acids: CATSREVNTGELFF. DNA for the CDR3: TGTGCCACCAGTCGGGAGGTAAACACCGGGGAGCTGTTTTTT.

The chain couples TRBV7-2 to TRBJ2-7, with TRBD2 matching over 9 bases. Germline values: CDR1 SGHTA, CDR2 FQGNSA. V was pared by 4 bases and J by 0 bases, with 4 bases of the junction left unmatched. The CDR3 sequence is 15 residues long. The CDR3 sequence: CASSYNSGSSYEQYF. The CDR3 region has the DNA TGTGCCAGCAGCTATAATAGCGGGAGCTCCTACGAGCAGTACTTC.